A selection of T cell receptor beta chains follows, all from one sample in a study of blood T cell repertoires in COVID-19. TCRdb's copy holds only in-frame clones and misses some; the assay was immunoSEQ multiplex PCR. The sample comprises approximately 140,000 clones, over 75% of which are singletons, and 9.7% rests with the top ten. The specimen was peripheral blood. The receptors here all came from a man aged 35-49 years with active or convalescent COVID-19. Each CDR3 is given with its conserved first and last residue. A D gene is named only where the DNA matches it firmly. A row's size may be missing; if present it is once, few, many or a size class.

J,D,V,size,DNA,CDR3
TRBJ2-6,TRBD2,TRBV28,once,TGTGCCAGCAGTGACCCGCGGGGGTCTGGGGCCAACGTCCTGACTTTC,CASSDPRGSGANVLTF
TRBJ2-5,TRBD2,TRBV6-4,-,TGTGCCAGCAGTGCGCTAGCGGGGGCCCAGGAGACCCAGTACTTC,CASSALAGAQETQYF
TRBJ1-6,TRBD1,TRBV6-5,-,TGTGCCAGAGGGACAGTAAATTCACCCCTCCACTTT,CARGTVNSPLHF
TRBJ1-2,-,TRBV6-2/TRBV6-3,-,TGTGCCAGCAGTTACTCGGCGGGAGCTATCTATGGCTACACCTTC,CASSYSAGAIYGYTF
TRBJ1-4,-,TRBV4-2,-,TGTGCCAGCAGCCAGTCAACAGGGAGGGGTGAAAAACTGTTTTTT,CASSQSTGRGEKLFF
TRBJ2-4,-,TRBV9,-,TGTGCCAGCAGCGTAGGCGGGGCAGGCAAAAACATTCAGTACTTC,CASSVGGAGKNIQYF
TRBJ1-3,-,TRBV5-1,-,TGCGCCAGCAGCCAGGGACTCGACTCTGGAAACACCATATATTTT,CASSQGLDSGNTIYF
TRBJ2-1,-,TRBV7-2,-,TGTGCCAGCACTGGAGGGAGTACCTACAATGAGCAGTTCTTC,CASTGGSTYNEQFF
TRBJ1-4,TRBD1,TRBV15,-,TGTGCCACCATGACAGGGGGGGATGAAAAACTGTTTTTT,CATMTGGDEKLFF
TRBJ1-2,TRBD1,TRBV19,-,TGTGCCAGTAGTATACTTTTGGACAGGGGGAGGCATGGCTACACCTTC,CASSILLDRGRHGYTF
TRBJ2-4,-,TRBV2,-,TGTGCCAGCAGCGGTCTAGCCAAAAACATTCAGTACTTC,CASSGLAKNIQYF
TRBJ2-3,-,TRBV5-1,-,TGCGCCAGCAGCTTTAGTAATCCCACAGATACGCAGTATTTT,CASSFSNPTDTQYF
TRBJ2-5,TRBD1,TRBV12-3/TRBV12-4,once,TGTGCCAGCAGCGGACAGGGCAGGGAGACCCAGTACTTC,CASSGQGRETQYF
TRBJ2-3,-,TRBV18,-,TGTGCCAGCTCACCCCCGGGGAGAGATACGCAGTATTTT,CASSPPGRDTQYF
TRBJ2-5,-,TRBV9,once,TGTGCCAGCAGCGCATACGGGGAGACCCAGTACTTC,CASSAYGETQYF
TRBJ2-2,-,TRBV7-6,few,TGTGCCAGCAGCCCTCGGGGTTCCACCGGGGAGCTGTTTTTT,CASSPRGSTGELFF
TRBJ1-5,-,TRBV18,-,TGTGCCAGCTCACCAAGCGCGCAGAGCAATCAGCCCCAGCATTTT,CASSPSAQSNQPQHF
TRBJ2-1,TRBD1,TRBV7-3,-,TGTGCCAGCAGTCAGGACAGGGGGGAATACAATGAGCAGTTCTTC,CASSQDRGEYNEQFF
TRBJ1-1,TRBD1,TRBV18,-,TGTGCCAGCTCCGGGACAGGGCGTGAGGACACTGAAGCTTTCTTT,CASSGTGREDTEAFF
TRBJ1-3,-,TRBV12-5,-,TGTGCTAGTGGTTTGGTAGCAGGGGCGCGGGGAAACACCATATATTTT,CASGLVAGARGNTIYF
TRBJ1-5,-,TRBV18,-,TGTGCCAGCTCACCAGGGGAGAATCAGCCCCAGCATTTT,CASSPGENQPQHF
TRBJ2-3,TRBD2,TRBV3-1/TRBV3-2,once,TGTGCCAGCGCCGTCCTAAGGCTAGCGGGGGGGCGAGGCACAGATACGCAGTATTTT,CASAVLRLAGGRGTDTQYF
TRBJ2-1,-,TRBV12-3/TRBV12-4,few,TGTGCCAGCGGCAAGACAGAAATCAATGAGCAGTTCTTC,CASGKTEINEQFF
TRBJ1-1,-,TRBV5-1,-,TGCGCCAGCAGCTTGGAAGAGGGAGTGAACACTGAAGCTTTCTTT,CASSLEEGVNTEAFF
TRBJ1-1,-,TRBV5-1,-,TGCGCCAGCAGCCGCTCCCTCGACAGGATAAACACTGAAGCTTTCTTT,CASSRSLDRINTEAFF
TRBJ1-5,-,TRBV10-3,-,TGTGCCTCCGAGGCAGTTAATAGCAATCAGCCCCAGCATTTT,CASEAVNSNQPQHF
TRBJ2-3,TRBD2,TRBV3-1/TRBV3-2,-,TGTGCCAGCAGCCAACGGGGGGGAGGAGATACGCAGTATTTT,CASSQRGGGDTQYF
TRBJ1-1,-,TRBV27,-,TGTGCCAGCAGTTTCCGGGAGAACACTGAAGCTTTCTTT,CASSFRENTEAFF
TRBJ2-3,-,TRBV2,-,TGTGCCAGCAGTGACCGCGGGGCTAGCACAGATACGCAGTATTTT,CASSDRGASTDTQYF
TRBJ2-3,TRBD2,TRBV7-9,-,TGTGCCAGCAGCTACCAGCGGGGGGGCCAGAAAGATACGCAGTATTTT,CASSYQRGGQKDTQYF
TRBJ2-4,-,TRBV7-3,many,TGTGCCAGCAGCCTTACCGGGGGGCAAAACATTCAGTACTTC,CASSLTGGQNIQYF
TRBJ1-2,-,TRBV13,-,TGTGCCAGCAGCTTAGGCCGGGTTAACTATGGCTACACCTTC,CASSLGRVNYGYTF
TRBJ2-5,TRBD2,TRBV9,once,TGTGCCAGCAGCGTTTTTAGCGGGGGTCTAGAGACCCAGTACTTC,CASSVFSGGLETQYF
TRBJ2-5,-,TRBV7-3,once,TGTGCCAGCAGCTTACTCCCAGGGCAGCAAGAGACCCAGTACTTC,CASSLLPGQQETQYF
TRBJ1-1,TRBD1,TRBV30,-,TGTGCCTGGAAGGACAGGGGAAACACTGAAGCTTTCTTT,CAWKDRGNTEAFF
TRBJ2-7,-,TRBV5-3,-,TGTGCCAGAAGCTGCAATAGCTCCTACGAGCAGTACTTC,CARSCNSSYEQYF
TRBJ2-7,TRBD1,TRBV7-9,-,TGTGCCAGCAGCTCGAACCGGGACAGGGTCGCCTACGAGCAGTACTTC,CASSSNRDRVAYEQYF
TRBJ1-1,TRBD1,TRBV18,-,TGTGCCAGCTCACTGTTAGGGGGCAACGCTGAAGCTTTCTTT,CASSLLGGNAEAFF
TRBJ2-2,TRBD2,TRBV2,-,TGTGCCAGCAGCTCGAGCGGGGGGACGAACACCGGGGAGCTGTTTTTT,CASSSSGGTNTGELFF
TRBJ1-2,-,TRBV29-1,-,TGCAGCGTTGGTAGCAGGGACTATGGCTACACCTTC,CSVGSRDYGYTF